Included here is one T cell receptor beta chain sequence, with context. The antigen is undetermined. Relative to the germline gene, one junction end is altered; a read error may explain this. The library came from three nested PCR rounds adapted from ARM-PCR protocols. Via MiXCR, TCRdb re-called the multiplex PCR reads, giving one row per CDR3 protein. The sample shows around 75,000 distinct CDR3 sequences, under 70% of them seen only once. This sample was included in a study of tumor and adjacent non-tumor tissue in lung cancer. Study context: About 4.17 million productive TCRbeta reads were obtained per sample on average.

Study-wide findings and caveats: In normal lung, the top 100 clones were significantly more dominant than in tumor. Significantly higher TCR diversity was found in tumor than normal lung.

The germline V gene encodes CDR1 DFQATT and CDR2 SNEGSKA (reference sequence). The CDR3 spans 19 residues. The template was RNA from unsorted bulk tissue. More than 3 cm separated this lung sample from the edge of the tumor. Chemotherapy-naive patients with new lung cancer underwent thoracic surgery in China, August–November 2014. The sample taken for sequencing was distant non-tumor lung tissue. This clonotype originated in a woman between 45 and 65 years old with non-small cell lung cancer. The chain carries TRBV20-1 and TRBJ2-1; the match to TRBD2 covers 8 bases. CDR3 DNA: TGCGGTGCTAGAGAGCAAGATCTTCGAGCGGGAGTAGCATACAGTGAGCAGTTCTTC. This translates into CGAREQDLRAGVAYSEQFF.